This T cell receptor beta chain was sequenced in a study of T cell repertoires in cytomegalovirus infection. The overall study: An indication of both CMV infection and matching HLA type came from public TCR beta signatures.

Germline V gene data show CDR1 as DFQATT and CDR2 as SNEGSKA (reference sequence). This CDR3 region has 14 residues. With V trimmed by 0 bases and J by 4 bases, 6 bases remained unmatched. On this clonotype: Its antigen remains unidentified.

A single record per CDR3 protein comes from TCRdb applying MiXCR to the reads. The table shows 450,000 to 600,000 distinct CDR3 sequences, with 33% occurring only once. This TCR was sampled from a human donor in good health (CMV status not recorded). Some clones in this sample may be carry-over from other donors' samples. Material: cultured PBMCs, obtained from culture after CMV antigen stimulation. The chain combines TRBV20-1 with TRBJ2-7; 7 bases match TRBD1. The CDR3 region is CSARDYQGVYEQYF. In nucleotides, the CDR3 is TGCAGTGCTAGAGATTACCAGGGGGTGTACGAGCAGTACTTC.